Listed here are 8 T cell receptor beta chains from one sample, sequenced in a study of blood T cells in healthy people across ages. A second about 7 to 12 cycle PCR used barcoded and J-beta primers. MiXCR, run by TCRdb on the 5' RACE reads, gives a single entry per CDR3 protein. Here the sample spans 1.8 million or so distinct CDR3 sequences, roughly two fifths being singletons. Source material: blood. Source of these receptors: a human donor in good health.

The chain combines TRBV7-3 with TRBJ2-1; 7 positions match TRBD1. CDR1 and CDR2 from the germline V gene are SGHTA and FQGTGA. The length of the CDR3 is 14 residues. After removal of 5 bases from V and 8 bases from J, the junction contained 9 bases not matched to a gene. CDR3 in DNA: TGTGCCAGCAGCATAGTACAGGGGAAGGATGAGCAGTTCTTC. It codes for CASSIVQGKDEQFF.

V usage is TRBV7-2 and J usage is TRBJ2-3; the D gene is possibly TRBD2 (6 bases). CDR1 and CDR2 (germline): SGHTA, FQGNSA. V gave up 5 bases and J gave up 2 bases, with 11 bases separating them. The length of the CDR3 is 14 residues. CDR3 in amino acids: CASSAGPATDTQYF. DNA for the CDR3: TGTGCCAGCAGCGCGGGACCGGCCACAGATACGCAGTATTTT.

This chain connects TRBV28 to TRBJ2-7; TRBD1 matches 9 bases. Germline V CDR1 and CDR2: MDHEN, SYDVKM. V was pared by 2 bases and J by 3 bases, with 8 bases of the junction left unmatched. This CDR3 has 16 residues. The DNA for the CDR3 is TGTGCCAGCAGTTTAGCCGGGACAGGGTTCCACTACGAGCAGTACTTC. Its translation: CASSLAGTGFHYEQYF.

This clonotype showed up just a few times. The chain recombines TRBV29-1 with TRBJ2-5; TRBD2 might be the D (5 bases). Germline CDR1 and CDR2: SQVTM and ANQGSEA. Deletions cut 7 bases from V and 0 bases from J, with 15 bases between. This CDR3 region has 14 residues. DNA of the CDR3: TGCAGCGCCTTGGAGGCAGGAAACCAAGAGACCCAGTACTTC. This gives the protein CSALEAGNQETQYF.

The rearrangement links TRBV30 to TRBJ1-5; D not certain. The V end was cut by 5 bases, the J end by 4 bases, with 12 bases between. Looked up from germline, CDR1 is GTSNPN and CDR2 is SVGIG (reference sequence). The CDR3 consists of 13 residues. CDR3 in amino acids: CAWGFGRNQPQHF. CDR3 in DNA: TGTGCCTGGGGGTTCGGGCGTAATCAGCCCCAGCATTTT.

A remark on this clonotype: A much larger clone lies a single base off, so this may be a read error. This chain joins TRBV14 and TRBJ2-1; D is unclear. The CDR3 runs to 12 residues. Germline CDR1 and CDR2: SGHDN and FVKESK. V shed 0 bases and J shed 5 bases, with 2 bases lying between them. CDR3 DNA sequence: TGTGCCAGCAGCCAAGATGACAATGAGCAGTTCTTC. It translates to CASSQDDNEQFF.

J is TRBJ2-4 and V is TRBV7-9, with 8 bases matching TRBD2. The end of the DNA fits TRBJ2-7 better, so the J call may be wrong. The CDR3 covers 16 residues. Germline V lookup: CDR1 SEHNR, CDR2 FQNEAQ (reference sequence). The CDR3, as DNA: TGTGCCAGCAGCTTAGCTCAAGCCGGGAGGGCCTACGAGCAGTACTTC. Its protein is CASSLAQAGRAYEQYF.

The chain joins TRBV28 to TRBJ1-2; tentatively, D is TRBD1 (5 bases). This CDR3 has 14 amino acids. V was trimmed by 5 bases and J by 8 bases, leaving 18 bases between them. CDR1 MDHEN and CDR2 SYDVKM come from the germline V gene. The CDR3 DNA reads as TGTGCCAGCAGTCCCTATACGGGACCGCGGGGCTACACCTTC. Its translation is CASSPYTGPRGYTF.